The entry below gives a single TCR beta chain sequence along with its context. With 7 bases clipped from V and 7 bases from J, the junction kept 4 bases outside the gene matches. The CDR3 extends over 12 amino acids. Germline V gene data show CDR1 as MNHEY and CDR2 as SMNVEV (reference sequence). Assay: immunoSEQ multiplex PCR; the TCRdb copy retains only in-frame clones and omits some. The sample has about 110,000 clones, about 87% seen once. The sample comes from a study of cytomegalovirus exposure and HLA in healthy donors. The rearrangement uses TRBV27 and TRBJ1-2; 9 nucleotides align to TRBD1. Sequenced material: PBMCs. This TCR came from a woman between 18 and 29 years old in good health and CMV-seropositive. CDR3 bases: TGTGCCAGCACCACAGGGGGCGCTGGCTACACCTTC. Amino acid sequence: CASTTGGAGYTF.